The text below deals with one TCR beta chain. Its cognate antigen is unknown. The V gene lost 4 bases and the J gene lost 2 bases, with 12 bases spanning the gap. Germline V gives CDR1 MDHEN, CDR2 SYDVKM. The CDR3 consists of 15 residues. These data are taken from a study of T cell responses to AZD1222 COVID-19 vaccine. Notes on the study in general: Spike-wide coverage was observed for vaccine-associated CD4 TCRs, with dominant responses at 160-218 and 743-854. Possibly, clonal diversity was underestimated; donors were largely white British and included more females. Recipients of AZD1222 seropositive at baseline numbered only 6 or 7. Elevations in Spike-specific TCR breadth and depth followed administration of two AZD1222 doses.

Sequencing was performed with immunoSEQ multiplex PCR; in TCRdb, only in-frame clones are kept and a portion is missing. The repertoire holds approximately 150,000 clones, with less than 95% as singletons. The sequencing here drew on peripheral blood, taken on day 0 of AZD1222 vaccination. This sequence originates from an adult in good health. The J gene is TRBJ1-5, the V gene TRBV28, with D perhaps TRBD1 (6 bases). Here the CDR3 reads CASSSLSGGNQPQHF. CDR3 nucleotides: TGTGCCAGCAGTTCCCTTTCAGGGGGCAATCAGCCCCAGCATTTT.